This T cell receptor (beta chain) was recorded in a study of human T cells and chemical hapten exposure. TCRdb analysed the RACE reads with MiXCR anew, one entry per CDR3 protein. The profile shows some 74,000 distinct CDR3 sequences, approximately 15% of them singletons. This clonotype was seen ten or more times. The germline V gene encodes CDR1 SGHTA and CDR2 FQGNSA. The V segment lost 2 bases and the J segment 4 bases; nucleotides outside the gene matches: 3. The CDR3 extends over 15 amino acids. The time point is: pre-sensitization, week 0. Documented treatment: therapeutic diphenylcyclopropenone sensitization with weekly scalp DPC. Total RNA came from unfractionated whole blood.

The V call is TRBV7-2, the J call TRBJ2-1; TRBD2 agrees at 9 bases. The sequencing used whole blood, collected in connection with sensitization to the hapten diphenylcyclopropenone (DPC). This clonotype was sampled from a woman in her 50s with alopecia areata. Some clones in this sample may be carry-over from other donors' samples. CDR3 bases: TGTGCCAGCAGCTTATCTAGCGGGGCGTACAATGAGCAGTTCTTC. Translated, it gives CASSLSSGAYNEQFF. Full variable domain (rest looked up from reference TRBV7-2 and TRBJ2-1): GAGVSQSPSNKVTEKGKDVELRCDPISGHTALYWYRQSLGQGLEFLIYFQGNSAPDKSGLPSDRFSAERTGGSVSTLTIQRTQQEDSAVYLCASSLSSGAYNEQFFGPGTRLTVL.